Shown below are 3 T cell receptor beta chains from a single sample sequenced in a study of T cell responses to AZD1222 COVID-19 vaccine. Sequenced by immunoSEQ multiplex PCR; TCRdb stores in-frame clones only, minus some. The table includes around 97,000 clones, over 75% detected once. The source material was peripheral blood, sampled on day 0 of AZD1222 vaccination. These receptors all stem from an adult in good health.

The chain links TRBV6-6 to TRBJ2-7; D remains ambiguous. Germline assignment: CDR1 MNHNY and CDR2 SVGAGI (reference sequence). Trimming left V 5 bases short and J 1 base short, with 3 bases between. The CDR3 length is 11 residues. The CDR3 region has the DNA TGTGCCAGCAGTCCTTCCTACGAGCAGTACTTC. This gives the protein CASSPSYEQYF.

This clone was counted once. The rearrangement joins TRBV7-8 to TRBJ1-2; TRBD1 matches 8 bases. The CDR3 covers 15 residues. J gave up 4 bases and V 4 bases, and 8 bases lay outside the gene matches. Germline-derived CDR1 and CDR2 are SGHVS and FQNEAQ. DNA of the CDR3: TGTGCCAGCAGCTCCGGGACAGGAAGCCCCTATGGCTACACCTTC. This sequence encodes CASSSGTGSPYGYTF.

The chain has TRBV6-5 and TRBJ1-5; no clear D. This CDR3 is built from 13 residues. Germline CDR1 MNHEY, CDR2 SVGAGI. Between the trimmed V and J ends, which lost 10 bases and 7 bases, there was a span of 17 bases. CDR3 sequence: CATSDSPGQPQHF. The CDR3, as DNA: TGTGCCACCTCGGACTCCCCCGGGCAGCCCCAGCATTTT.